Each of the 9 T cell receptor beta chains below was sequenced from the same sample in a study of blood T cell repertoires in COVID-19. The assay was immunoSEQ multiplex PCR, and TCRdb's table has in-frame clones only and misses some. The data contain approximately 31,000 clones, about nine tenths of them seen just once; the ten biggest clones take up approximately 3.7%. Sequencing used peripheral blood. Receptor source: a man aged 55 to 70 with acute or convalescent COVID-19.

The J gene is TRBJ1-4, the V gene TRBV15; 12 bases fit TRBD1. The CDR3 loop spans 18 amino acids. V gave up 0 bases and J gave up 2 bases; unmatched junction bases: 4. CDR1 and CDR2 (germline): LNHNV, YYDKDF (reference sequence). In nucleotides, the CDR3 is TGTGCCACCAGCAGAGATTTTGGGACAGGGGGCACTAATGAAAAACTGTTTTTT. This gives the protein CATSRDFGTGGTNEKLFF.

The gene calls are TRBV7-9 and TRBJ2-5; 9 positions agree with TRBD1. Trimming took 5 bases from V and 5 from J; bases not matched to a gene: 12. Germline-derived CDR1 and CDR2 are SEHNR and FQNEAQ (reference sequence). The CDR3 loop spans 16 amino acids. CDR3 DNA sequence: TGTGCCAGCAGCGCGAACTGGGACAGGGTATGGGAGACCCAGTACTTC. Encoded protein: CASSANWDRVWETQYF. The whole variable domain, remainder taken from reference TRBV7-9 and TRBJ2-5, is DTGVSQNPRHKITKRGQNVTFRCDPISEHNRLYWYRQTLGQGPEFLTYFQNEAQLEKSRLLSDRFSAERPKGSFSTLEIQRTEQGDSAMYLCASSANWDRVWETQYFGPGTRLLVL.

The V gene is TRBV21-1, the J gene TRBJ1-6. TRBV21-1 is assigned pseudogene status. The CDR3 spans 14 residues. The CDR3 reads CASSKQTGDSPLHF. The CDR3 DNA sequence: TGTGCCAGCAGCAAACAGACGGGGGATTCACCCCTCCACTTT.

The chain combines TRBV3-1 (or the pseudogene TRBV3-2) with TRBJ2-7; TRBD1 is a possible D gene (6 bases). Germline CDR1 and CDR2: LGHDT and YNNKEL (reference sequence). The CDR3 has 15 residues. Trimming pared 2 bases from V and 2 bases from J, leaving 13 bases between. This chain's CDR3 is CASSQQRGRAYEQYF. As DNA, the CDR3 is TGTGCCAGCAGCCAACAAAGGGGGAGAGCCTACGAGCAGTACTTC.

The J gene is TRBJ2-2, the V gene TRBV14, with 12 bases that match TRBD2. The V gene end was trimmed by 4 bases and the J gene end by 7 bases; junction bases not matched to a gene: 10. Looked up from germline, CDR1 is SGHDN and CDR2 is FVKESK. The CDR3 totals 17 residues. CDR3 nucleotide sequence: TGTGCCAGCAGCCGCCTGACTAGCGGGAGAGGGATCGGGGAGCTGTTTTTT. Residues: CASSRLTSGRGIGELFF.

The chain joins TRBV6-5 to TRBJ1-4; TRBD1 is a possible D gene (6 bases). This CDR3 is built from 14 residues. Deletions cut 6 bases from V and 5 bases from J, with 13 bases between. Germline CDR1 is MNHEY and CDR2 is SVGAGI. In DNA, the CDR3 is TGTGCCAGCAGACTAGGACAGAACAATGAAAAACTGTTTTTT. Translation gives CASRLGQNNEKLFF.

The chain employs TRBV6-5 and TRBJ1-5, with 8 bases identical to TRBD1. This CDR3 has 16 amino acids. V shed 4 bases and J 4 bases; nucleotides not matched to a gene: 9. Germline CDR1 and CDR2: MNHEY and SVGAGI. CDR3 nucleotides: TGTGCCAGCAGTTCCTCCGGGACAGGCATGAATCAGCCCCAGCATTTT. Amino acids: CASSSSGTGMNQPQHF.

This chain links TRBV27 with TRBJ2-1; TRBD2 matches at 7 bases. V lost 0 bases, J lost 4 bases, and 6 bases stayed unmatched. Germline V gives CDR1 MNHEY, CDR2 SMNVEV (reference sequence). The CDR3 contains 16 residues. CDR3 coding DNA: TGTGCCAGCAGTTTATCACCCAGCGGGGTTTACAATGAGCAGTTCTTC. It yields the protein CASSLSPSGVYNEQFF.

V gene TRBV19 combines with J gene TRBJ1-4; 9 nucleotides match TRBD1. V lost 3 bases and J lost 5; bases outside the gene matches: 4. Germline CDR1 LNHDA, CDR2 SQIVND (reference sequence). The CDR3 contains 15 residues. CDR3 sequence: CASSMGDRGNEKLFF. DNA of the CDR3: TGTGCCAGTAGTATGGGTGACAGGGGGAATGAAAAACTGTTTTTT. The whole variable domain, filled in from reference TRBV19 and TRBJ1-4, reads DGGITQSPKYLFRKEGQNVTLSCEQNLNHDAMYWYRQDPGQGLRLIYYSQIVNDFQKGDIAEGYSVSREKKESFPLTVTSAQKNPTAFYLCASSMGDRGNEKLFFGSGTQLSVL.